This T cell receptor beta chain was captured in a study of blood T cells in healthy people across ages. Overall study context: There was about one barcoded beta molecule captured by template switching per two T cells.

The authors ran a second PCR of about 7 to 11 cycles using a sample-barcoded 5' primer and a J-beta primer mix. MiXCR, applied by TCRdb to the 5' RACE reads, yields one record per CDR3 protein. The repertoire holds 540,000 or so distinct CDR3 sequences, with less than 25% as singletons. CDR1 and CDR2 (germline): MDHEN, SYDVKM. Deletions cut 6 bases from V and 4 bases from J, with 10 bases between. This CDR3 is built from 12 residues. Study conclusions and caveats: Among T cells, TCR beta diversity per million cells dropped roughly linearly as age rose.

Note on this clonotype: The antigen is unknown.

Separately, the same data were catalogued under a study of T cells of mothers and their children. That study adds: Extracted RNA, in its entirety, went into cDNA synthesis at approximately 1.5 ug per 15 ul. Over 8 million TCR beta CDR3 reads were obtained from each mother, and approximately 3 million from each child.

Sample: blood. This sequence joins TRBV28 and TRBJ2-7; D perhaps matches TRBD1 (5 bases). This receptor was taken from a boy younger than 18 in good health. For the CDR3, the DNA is TGTGCCAGCAGCGGCAGGGTGTACGAGCAGTACTTC. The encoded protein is CASSGRVYEQYF.